What follows are 23 T cell receptor beta chains derived from one specimen sequenced in a study of T-cell memory formation after mild COVID-19. TCRdb processed the 5' RACE reads anew with MiXCR; each CDR3 protein has one entry. The profile shows about 150,000 distinct CDR3 sequences, roughly 28% of them singletons. The sample was PBMCs or a T cell subset sorted from them (not recorded which). The receptors shown here come from an adult woman who had mild COVID-19 (a few samples of this study predate the infection). Cell type and time point are not known.

V is TRBV5-1 and J is TRBJ2-2, with TRBD2 matching 8 bases. The V and J ends lost 6 bases and 6 bases, in that order; junction bases with no gene match: 13. Germline CDR1 reads SGHRS; CDR2 reads YFSETQ. This CDR3 comprises 16 residues. For the CDR3, the DNA is TGCGCCAGCATCTCGGGACTAGTCCCAGTATCCGGGGAGCTGTTTTTT. Encoded protein: CASISGLVPVSGELFF. Variable domain in full (rest from reference TRBV5-1 and TRBJ2-2): KAGVTQTPRYLIKTRGQQVTLSCSPISGHRSVSWYQQTPGQGLQFLFEYFSETQRNKGNFPGRFSGRQFSNSRSEMNVSTLELGDSALYLCASISGLVPVSGELFFGEGSRLTVL.

The rearrangement uses TRBV10-3 and TRBJ2-7; 10 bases are shared with TRBD1. This CDR3 is built from 15 residues. Unmatched junction bases numbered 4, after V lost 0 bases and J lost 5 bases. Germline CDR1 ENHRY, CDR2 SYGVKD. The CDR3 nucleotides read TGTGCCATCAGTGAGTCGCGGGACAGGGGTAACGAGCAGTACTTC. This codes for CAISESRDRGNEQYF.

A few counts support this clonotype. V gene TRBV9 combines with J gene TRBJ2-7; tentatively, D is TRBD1 or TRBD2 (5 bases each). V was shortened by 4 bases and J by 2 bases, with 13 bases between the two germline ends. The germline V gene encodes CDR1 SGDLS and CDR2 YYNGEE. The CDR3 contains 14 residues. CDR3 region: CASSPRGEPYEQYF. CDR3 in DNA: TGTGCCAGCAGCCCCCGGGGCGAGCCCTACGAGCAGTACTTC.

The chain recombines TRBV7-9 with TRBJ2-2; D is ambiguous. Trimming shortened V by 3 bases and J by 7 bases, and 21 bases separated the two germline ends. The CDR3 totals 17 residues. Germline V lookup: CDR1 SEHNR, CDR2 FQNEAQ (reference sequence). The CDR3 here is CASSFPLSVSPNGELFF. Written as DNA, the CDR3 is TGTGCCAGCAGCTTTCCGCTCAGCGTGAGTCCTAACGGGGAGCTGTTTTTT.

V gene TRBV7-6 combines with J gene TRBJ2-2; 9 bases are shared with TRBD2. This CDR3 is 15 amino acids long. The V segment lost 4 bases and the J segment 5 bases; nucleotides outside the gene matches: 5. Germline values: CDR1 SGHVS, CDR2 FNYEAQ. Written as DNA, the CDR3 is TGTGCCAGCAGCTATAGCGGGAGCGAGACCGGGGAGCTGTTTTTT. It translates to CASSYSGSETGELFF. The full variable domain, with the rest looked up from reference TRBV7-6 and TRBJ2-2, is GAGVSQSPRYKVTKRGQDVALRCDPISGHVSLYWYRQALGQGPEFLTYFNYEAQQDKSGLPNDRFSAERPEGSISTLTIQRTEQRDSAMYRCASSYSGSETGELFFGEGSRLTVL.

This rearrangement joins TRBV21-1 to TRBJ1-1; TRBD1, the table's D call, was not compared with the DNA. TRBV21-1 is a pseudogene segment. This CDR3 has 15 amino acids. The CDR3: CASMSETGEGTEAFF. CDR3 nucleotide sequence: TGTGCCAGCATGTCCGAGACAGGGGAGGGGACTGAAGCTTTCTTT.

The chain uses TRBV7-9 and TRBJ2-1; D ambiguous. Trimming left V 2 bases short and J 0 bases short, with 5 bases between. The germline gives CDR1 SEHNR, CDR2 FQNEAQ (reference sequence). There are 14 residues in the CDR3. The CDR3 region is CASSLSFSYNEQFF. The CDR3, as DNA: TGTGCCAGCAGCTTATCCTTCTCCTACAATGAGCAGTTCTTC.

This chain links TRBV21-1 with TRBJ2-2; the table's TRBD2 call for D was not verified on the DNA. TRBV21-1 is a recognized pseudogene. There are 18 residues in the CDR3. The CDR3 DNA is TGTGCCAGCAGCAATAGACTAGCGGGGGGGCCTGGCACCGGGGAGCTGTTTTTT. It yields the protein CASSNRLAGGPGTGELFF.

This chain connects TRBV4-1 to TRBJ2-7; TRBD2 matches at 7 bases. Unmatched junction bases numbered 8, after V lost 4 bases and J lost 2 bases. Germline V gives CDR1 MGHRA, CDR2 YSYEKL. This CDR3 has 15 residues. CDR3 DNA sequence: TGCGCCAGCAGCCTGCGGGAGAGGGAAACCTACGAGCAGTACTTC. Its protein is CASSLRERETYEQYF.

The V gene is TRBV6-2 or TRBV6-3, the J gene TRBJ1-4, with 7 bases identical to TRBD1. With 4 bases clipped from V and 7 bases from J, the junction kept 3 bases outside the gene matches. This CDR3 has 13 residues. CDR1 is MNHEY, CDR2 SVGEGT, per germline. The CDR3 DNA follows: TGTGCCAGCAGTTCGTCAGGGGGTGAAAAACTGTTTTTT. The encoded protein is CASSSSGGEKLFF.

This clonotype was seen a handful of times. CDR3 in amino acids: CASSLGVGNGYTF. The CDR3 nucleotides read TGCGCCAGCAGCCTAGGGGTTGGAAATGGCTACACCTTC. This chain uses TRBV4-1 with TRBJ1-2; weak D call: TRBD1 (5 bases). Germline V lookup: CDR1 MGHRA, CDR2 YSYEKL. There are 13 residues in the CDR3. Deletions cut 4 bases from V and 6 bases from J, with 12 bases between.

This clonotype was picked up a small number of times. The chain combines TRBV23-1 with TRBJ2-3; unclear D gene. TRBV23-1 has ORF status, its function being uncertain. Trimming stripped 0 bases from V and 2 bases from J, with 6 bases between. This CDR3 has 14 amino acids. CDR3 in DNA: TGCGCCAGCAGTCAATCGACGATCACAGATACGCAGTATTTT. This translates into CASSQSTITDTQYF.

The CDR3 DNA reads TGTGCCAGCAGTCCCCAATACGAGCAGTACTTC. Translated, it gives CASSPQYEQYF. The gene calls are TRBV6-6 and TRBJ2-7; the D is unclear. Trimming took off 5 bases at V and 4 bases at J, with 6 bases between the two ends. CDR3 length equals 11 residues. Germline CDR1 and CDR2: MNHNY and SVGAGI (reference sequence).

This clonotype was observed a few times. This chain connects TRBV4-1 to TRBJ2-7; 10 bases agree with TRBD1. V was clipped by 1 base and J by 4 bases; unmatched bases: 4. The CDR3 sequence is 15 residues long. The germline V gene has CDR1 MGHRA and CDR2 YSYEKL. The CDR3 DNA follows: TGCGCCAGCAGCCAAGTAAGGGGACAGGGGTACGAGCAGTACTTC. This encodes CASSQVRGQGYEQYF.

This clonotype came up a few times. CDR3 sequence reads: CASSPTSGRDEQYF. As DNA, the CDR3 is TGTGCCAGCAGCCCGACTAGCGGGAGGGACGAGCAGTACTTC. The chain uses TRBV7-6 and TRBJ2-7, with 14 bases that match TRBD2. Germline loops: CDR1 SGHVS, CDR2 FNYEAQ. The CDR3 length is 14 residues. The ends lost 5 bases at V and 5 bases at J; junction bases unmatched: 2.

This clonotype was seen only a few times. V usage is TRBV29-1 and J usage is TRBJ2-5; 8 bases agree with TRBD1. CDR1 is SQVTM and CDR2 is ANQGSEA in the germline V gene. The CDR3 spans 10 residues. Trimming took 6 bases from V and 11 from J; bases not matched to a gene: 5. CDR3 amino acids: CSVGGQEQYF. As DNA, the CDR3 is TGCAGCGTCGGGGGACAGGAGCAGTACTTC.

This clonotype was counted between two and nine times. This sequence joins TRBV4-1 and TRBJ1-1; 8 bases are shared with TRBD1. After removal of 0 bases from V and 3 bases from J, the junction contained 9 bases not matched to a gene. Looked up from germline, CDR1 is MGHRA and CDR2 is YSYEKL. The CDR3 runs 17 residues. CDR3 DNA: TGCGCCAGCAGCCAAGAAACTCTGGACAGGGCATACACTGAAGCTTTCTTT. Residues: CASSQETLDRAYTEAFF.

Only a few counts were recorded for this clonotype. The genes are TRBV29-1 and TRBJ2-1, with D perhaps being TRBD1 or TRBD2 (5 bases each). V lost 4 bases to trimming and J lost 2 bases, with 15 bases between them. The CDR3 is 15 residues long. Germline V CDR1 and CDR2: SQVTM, ANQGSEA. CDR3 nucleotide sequence: TGCAGCGTTGTGTGGGGGTGGTTGGCCTACAATGAGCAGTTCTTC. It encodes CSVVWGWLAYNEQFF.

The V call is TRBV5-5, the J call TRBJ1-1; D might be TRBD1 (6 bases). From germline, CDR1 is SGHKS and CDR2 YYEKEE (reference sequence). The CDR3 has 14 residues. Trimming took 4 bases from V and 3 from J, leaving 13 bases between them. CDR3 sequence reads: CASSPWGADTEAFF. The CDR3 coding sequence is TGTGCCAGCAGCCCTTGGGGGGCGGACACTGAAGCTTTCTTT.

In this sample, this clonotype turned up a few times. The gene calls are TRBV29-1 and TRBJ2-1; TRBD1 agrees at 7 bases. Germline V gives CDR1 SQVTM, CDR2 ANQGSEA. The V segment lost 7 bases and the J segment 4 bases; nucleotides outside the gene matches: 7. The CDR3 sequence is 13 residues long. The CDR3 here is CSASPTGYNEQFF. For the CDR3, the DNA is TGCAGCGCTAGCCCGACAGGGTACAATGAGCAGTTCTTC.

This clonotype showed up just once. The V and J genes are TRBV7-9 and TRBJ2-1; 11 bases fit TRBD2. CDR1 SEHNR and CDR2 FQNEAQ come from the germline V gene (reference sequence). CDR3 size: 17 residues. The V and J ends lost 1 base and 3 bases, in that order; junction bases with no gene match: 5. CDR3 nucleotides: TGTGCCAGCAGCTTAGAGGCCCTAGCGGGAGGCTACAATGAGCAGTTCTTC. It encodes CASSLEALAGGYNEQFF.

J is TRBJ2-1 and V is TRBV29-1, with TRBD2 identical over 7 bases. Germline V gives CDR1 SQVTM, CDR2 ANQGSEA. V dropped 4 bases and J dropped 8; count of bases not matched to a gene: 14. CDR3 length equals 15 residues. In DNA form, the CDR3 reads TGCAGCGTTGTCCGGCGGGAGAAATTTCTTGATGAGCAGTTCTTC. Translating gives CSVVRREKFLDEQFF.

This clonotype was counted between two and nine times. J is TRBJ2-2 and V is TRBV9; D is uncertain. CDR1 SGDLS and CDR2 YYNGEE come from the germline V gene. V lost 5 bases, J lost 4 bases, and 15 bases lay in between. This CDR3 comprises 15 residues. In nucleotides, the CDR3 is TGTGCCAGCAGAAAAGGGCCTGCGGTCACCGGGGAGCTGTTTTTT. It translates to CASRKGPAVTGELFF.